What follows are 3 T cell receptor beta chains derived from one specimen sequenced in a study of Tregs in tolerant kidney transplant recipients. Sequencing used immunoSEQ multiplex PCR; TCRdb keeps in-frame clones, though not all of them. The data show 85,000 to 95,000 clones, with 85% to 95% seen just once and roughly 4.7% held by the top ten. What was sequenced was CD8+ T cells from blood. The receptors originated from a human donor in good health.

V is TRBV5-6 and J is TRBJ2-1; D uncertain. The CDR3 is 18 residues long. V lost 4 bases and J lost 0, with 20 bases in between. The germline V gene encodes CDR1 SGHDT and CDR2 YYEEEE. The CDR3 spells CASSRSLLRSGSYNEQFF. CDR3 DNA sequence: TGTGCCAGCAGCCGGTCCCTACTACGCTCCGGCTCCTACAATGAGCAGTTCTTC.

CDR3 residues: CASSYSTSGGGNEQFF. CDR3 DNA: TGTGCCAGCAGTTACTCGACTAGCGGGGGGGGCAATGAGCAGTTCTTC. The chain links TRBV6-5 to TRBJ2-1; 14 bases line up with TRBD2. Germline loops: CDR1 MNHEY, CDR2 SVGAGI. Unmatched junction bases numbered 1, after V lost 0 bases and J lost 6 bases. This CDR3 spans 16 amino acids.

J is TRBJ2-5 and V is TRBV7-8; D not resolved. Trimming shortened V by 1 base and J by 3 bases, and 9 bases separated the two germline ends. The germline gives CDR1 SGHVS, CDR2 FQNEAQ. The CDR3 length is 14 residues. The CDR3 protein is CASSLGDREETQYF. The CDR3 region has the DNA TGTGCCAGCAGCTTAGGTGACCGGGAAGAGACCCAGTACTTC. Drawing the rest from reference TRBV7-8 and TRBJ2-5, the complete variable domain is GAGVSQSPRYKVAKRGQDVALRCDPISGHVSLFWYQQALGQGPEFLTYFQNEAQLDKSGLPSDRFFAERPEGSVSTLKIQRTQQEDSAVYLCASSLGDREETQYFGPGTRLLVL.